Below are 10 T cell receptor beta chains sequenced from a single sample in a study of blood T cells in healthy people across ages. The authors ran a second PCR of 7 to 11 cycles using a sample-barcoded 5' primer and a J-beta primer mix. TCRdb processed the 5' RACE reads anew with MiXCR; each CDR3 protein has one entry. Here the sample spans about 540,000 distinct CDR3 sequences, approximately 25% being singletons. Another study also made use of these data, one on T cells of mothers and their children.

Sequencing used blood. These receptors originate from a boy aged 5-17 years in good health.

This clonotype was recorded a few times. The chain employs TRBV25-1 and TRBJ2-1, with unresolved D. V was clipped by 2 bases and J by 10 bases, with 3 bases between them. The CDR3 contains 10 residues. Germline values: CDR1 MGHDK, CDR2 SYGVNS. CDR3 amino acids: CASSEEEQFF. In DNA, the CDR3 is TGTGCCAGCAGTGAAGAGGAGCAGTTCTTC.

The genes are TRBV27 and TRBJ1-2, with 7 bases fitting TRBD1. The CDR3 consists of 12 residues. Germline V gene lookup returns CDR1 MNHEY and CDR2 SMNVEV (reference sequence). V shed 6 bases, J shed 3 bases, and the junction held 1 base outside the gene matches. CDR3 nucleotide sequence: TGTGCCAGCAGAGGACAGGACTATGGCTACACCTTC. It encodes CASRGQDYGYTF.

The V gene is TRBV7-2, the J gene TRBJ2-5, with unresolved D. This CDR3 is 14 amino acids long. Germline V gene data show CDR1 as SGHTA and CDR2 as FQGNSA. The ends were cut back, 5 bases at V and 0 bases at J, with 10 bases in the middle. CDR3: CASSPQSYQETQYF. CDR3 in DNA: TGTGCCAGCAGCCCTCAGTCGTACCAAGAGACCCAGTACTTC.

The genes are TRBV4-3 and TRBJ2-2; the D is unclear. The CDR3 length is 14 residues. With 0 bases removed from V and 6 bases from J, the gap between germline ends came to 8 bases. Looked up from germline, CDR1 is LGHNA and CDR2 is YSLEER. The chain's CDR3 is CASSQDGLAGELFF. CDR3 in DNA: TGCGCCAGCAGCCAAGACGGGCTGGCCGGGGAGCTGTTTTTT.

The rearrangement uses TRBV27 and TRBJ2-2; TRBD2 matches 12 bases. J was trimmed by 7 bases and V by 7 bases; bases with no gene match: 7. The CDR3 loop spans 15 amino acids. The germline V gene encodes CDR1 MNHEY and CDR2 SMNVEV (reference sequence). CDR3 region: CASTASGRAYGELFF. The CDR3 nucleotides are TGTGCCAGCACCGCTAGCGGGAGGGCTTACGGGGAGCTGTTTTTT.

This chain connects TRBV25-1 to TRBJ2-7, with D perhaps matching TRBD1 (6 bases). This CDR3 spans 14 amino acids. Germline V CDR1 and CDR2: MGHDK, SYGVNS. Trimming removed 4 bases at V and 3 bases at J, with 13 bases between. The CDR3 nucleotides are TGTGCCAGCAGTGTCTCTTTAGGGGGCTACGAGCAGTACTTC. Translated, it gives CASSVSLGGYEQYF.

The table lists this clonotype with a count of one. CDR3 in amino acids: CSASVITGTEQYF. The DNA of the CDR3 is TGCAGTGCCTCGGTAATCACCGGAACGGAACAGTACTTC. The V gene is TRBV20-1, the J gene TRBJ2-5; D ambiguous. Germline V gene data show CDR1 as DFQATT and CDR2 as SNEGSKA (reference sequence). This CDR3 has 13 amino acids. V was shortened by 6 bases and J by 11 bases, with 22 bases between the two germline ends.

The chain has TRBV6-2 or TRBV6-3 and TRBJ2-5; 10 bases match TRBD2. The CDR3 has 17 residues. Germline loops: CDR1 MNHEY, CDR2 SVGEGT. CDR3 residues: CASRDPEGLADQETQYF. CDR3 coding DNA: TGTGCTAGCCGGGACCCCGAAGGACTAGCGGATCAAGAGACCCAGTACTTC.

V and J are TRBV3-1 and TRBJ2-3, with D unclear. The CDR3 is made up of 14 amino acids. V was shortened by 4 bases and J by 4 bases, with 12 bases between the two germline ends. CDR1 and CDR2 (germline): LGHDT, YNNKEL (reference sequence). CDR3 residues: CASSLIRGPDTQYF. The CDR3, as DNA: TGTGCCAGCAGCCTGATTCGCGGCCCAGATACGCAGTATTTT.

This clonotype was observed a few times. The chain combines TRBV20-1 with TRBJ2-5, with D perhaps TRBD1 (5 bases). CDR3 length: 12 amino acids. With 1 base removed from V and 3 bases from J, the gap between germline ends came to 6 bases. Germline CDR1 reads DFQATT; CDR2 reads SNEGSKA (reference sequence). The CDR3 sequence: CSARGREETQYF. For the CDR3, the DNA is TGCAGTGCTAGAGGCAGGGAAGAGACCCAGTACTTC.